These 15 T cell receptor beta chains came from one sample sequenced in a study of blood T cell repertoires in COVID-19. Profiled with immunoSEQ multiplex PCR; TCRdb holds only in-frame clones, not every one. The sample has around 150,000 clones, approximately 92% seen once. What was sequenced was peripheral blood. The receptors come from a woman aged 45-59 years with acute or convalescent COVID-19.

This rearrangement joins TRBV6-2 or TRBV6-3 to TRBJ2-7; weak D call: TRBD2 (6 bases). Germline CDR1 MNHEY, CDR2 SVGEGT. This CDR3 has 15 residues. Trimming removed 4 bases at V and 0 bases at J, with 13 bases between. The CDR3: CASSSGTYSSYEQYF. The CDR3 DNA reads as TGTGCCAGCAGTTCCGGGACTTATAGCTCCTACGAGCAGTACTTC.

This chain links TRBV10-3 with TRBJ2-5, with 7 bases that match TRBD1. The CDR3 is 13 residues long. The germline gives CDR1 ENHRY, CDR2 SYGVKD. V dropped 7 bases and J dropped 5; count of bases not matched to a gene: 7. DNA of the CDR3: TGTGCCATCATGACAGGGCCCGGGGAGACCCAGTACTTC. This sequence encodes CAIMTGPGETQYF.

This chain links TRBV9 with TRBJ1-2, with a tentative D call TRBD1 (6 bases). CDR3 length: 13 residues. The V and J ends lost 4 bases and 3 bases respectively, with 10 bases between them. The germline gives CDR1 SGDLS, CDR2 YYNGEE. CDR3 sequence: CASSSRQDYGYTF. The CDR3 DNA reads TGTGCCAGCAGCTCAAGACAGGACTATGGCTACACCTTC.

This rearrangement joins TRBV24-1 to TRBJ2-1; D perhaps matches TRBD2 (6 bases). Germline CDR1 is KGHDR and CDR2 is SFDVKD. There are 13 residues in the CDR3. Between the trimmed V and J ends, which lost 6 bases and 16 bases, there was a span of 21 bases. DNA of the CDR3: TGTGCCACCAGTTCATGGGGCGGGGACGTGCACTTCTTC. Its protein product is CATSSWGGDVHFF.

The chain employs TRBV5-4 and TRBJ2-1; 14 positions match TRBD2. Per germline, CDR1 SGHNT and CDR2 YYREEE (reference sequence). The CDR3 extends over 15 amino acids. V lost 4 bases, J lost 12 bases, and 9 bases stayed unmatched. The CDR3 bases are TGTGCCAGCAGCCCCGGGACTAGCGGGAGTCTGTGGCAGTTCTTC. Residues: CASSPGTSGSLWQFF.

CDR3 amino acids: CASSLGTYEQYF. The CDR3 DNA reads as TGTGCCAGCAGTTTGGGGACTTACGAGCAGTACTTC. The chain recombines TRBV12-3 or TRBV12-4 with TRBJ2-7, with a tentative D call TRBD2 (6 bases). This CDR3 spans 12 amino acids. Trimming cost V 3 bases and J 4 bases, with 7 bases left between them.

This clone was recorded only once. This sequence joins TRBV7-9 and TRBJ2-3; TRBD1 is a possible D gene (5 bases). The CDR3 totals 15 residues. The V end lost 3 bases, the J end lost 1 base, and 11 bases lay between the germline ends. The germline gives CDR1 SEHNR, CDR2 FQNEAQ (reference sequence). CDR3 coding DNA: TGTGCCAGCAGCTTTTTAGGGGTTGGCACAGATACGCAGTATTTT. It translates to CASSFLGVGTDTQYF.

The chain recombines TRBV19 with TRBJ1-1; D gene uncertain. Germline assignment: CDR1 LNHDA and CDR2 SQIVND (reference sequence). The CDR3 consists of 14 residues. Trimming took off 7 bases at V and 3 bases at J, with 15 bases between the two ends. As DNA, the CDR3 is TGTGCCAGTACCCTCAGCGGCCAATACACTGAAGCTTTCTTT. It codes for CASTLSGQYTEAFF.

The CDR3 here is CASALSGGNTIYF. The CDR3 region has the DNA TGTGCTAGTGCTCTATCAGGGGGAAACACCATATATTTT. This chain links TRBV12-5 with TRBJ1-3; TRBD1 might be the D (5 bases). The V gene's germline CDR1 is LGHNT and CDR2 FRNRAP. V was trimmed by 7 bases and J by 4 bases, leaving 11 bases between them. The CDR3 totals 13 residues.

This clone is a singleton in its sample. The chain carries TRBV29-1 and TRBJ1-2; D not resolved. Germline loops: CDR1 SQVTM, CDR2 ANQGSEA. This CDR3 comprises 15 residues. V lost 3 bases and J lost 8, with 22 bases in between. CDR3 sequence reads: CSVDPQGVSWEGYTF. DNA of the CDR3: TGCAGCGTTGATCCGCAAGGAGTTTCTTGGGAGGGCTACACCTTC.

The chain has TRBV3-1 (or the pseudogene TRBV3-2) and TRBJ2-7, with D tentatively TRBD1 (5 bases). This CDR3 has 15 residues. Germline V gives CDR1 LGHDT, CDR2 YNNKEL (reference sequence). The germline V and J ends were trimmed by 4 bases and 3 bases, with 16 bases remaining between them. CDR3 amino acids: CASSLSQGPGYEQYF. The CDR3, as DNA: TGTGCCAGCAGCCTCAGTCAGGGTCCTGGCTACGAGCAGTACTTC.

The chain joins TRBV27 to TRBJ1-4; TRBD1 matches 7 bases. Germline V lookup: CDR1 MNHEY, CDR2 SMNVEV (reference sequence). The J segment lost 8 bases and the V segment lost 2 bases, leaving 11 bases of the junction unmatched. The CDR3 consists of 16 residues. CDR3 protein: CASSLRQGGLREKLFF. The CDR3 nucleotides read TGTGCCAGCAGTTTACGTCAGGGGGGTCTTAGGGAAAAACTGTTTTTT.

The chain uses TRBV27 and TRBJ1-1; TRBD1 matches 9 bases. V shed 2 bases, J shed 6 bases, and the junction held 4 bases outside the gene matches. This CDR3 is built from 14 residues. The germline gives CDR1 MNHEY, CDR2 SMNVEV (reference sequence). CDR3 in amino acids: CASSLTGGESEAFF. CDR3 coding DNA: TGTGCCAGCAGTTTAACAGGGGGCGAGTCTGAAGCTTTCTTT.

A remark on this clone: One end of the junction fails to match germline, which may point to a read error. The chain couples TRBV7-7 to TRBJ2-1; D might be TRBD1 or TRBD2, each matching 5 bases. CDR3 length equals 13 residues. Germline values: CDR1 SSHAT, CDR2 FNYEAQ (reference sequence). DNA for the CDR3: TGTGCTAGCAGCTTAGGGGAGTTCAATGAGCAGTTCTTC. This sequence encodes CASSLGEFNEQFF.

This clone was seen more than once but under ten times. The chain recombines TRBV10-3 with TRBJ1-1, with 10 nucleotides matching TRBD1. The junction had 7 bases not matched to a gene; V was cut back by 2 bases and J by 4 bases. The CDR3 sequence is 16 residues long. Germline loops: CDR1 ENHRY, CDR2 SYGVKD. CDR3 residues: CAISEIKGQGGTEAFF. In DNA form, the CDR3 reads TGTGCCATCAGTGAGATAAAAGGACAGGGGGGCACTGAAGCTTTCTTT.